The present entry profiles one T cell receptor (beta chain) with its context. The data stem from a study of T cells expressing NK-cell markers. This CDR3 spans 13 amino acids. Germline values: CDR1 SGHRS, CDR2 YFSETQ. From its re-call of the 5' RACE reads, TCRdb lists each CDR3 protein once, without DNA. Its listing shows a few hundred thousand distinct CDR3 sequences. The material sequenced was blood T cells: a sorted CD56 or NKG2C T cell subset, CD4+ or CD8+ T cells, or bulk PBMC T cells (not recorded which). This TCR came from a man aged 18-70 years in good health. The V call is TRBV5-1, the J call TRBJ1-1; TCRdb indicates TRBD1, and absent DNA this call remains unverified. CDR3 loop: CASSTQGLTEAFF. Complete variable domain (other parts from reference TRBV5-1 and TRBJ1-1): KAGVTQTPRYLIKTRGQQVTLSCSPISGHRSVSWYQQTPGQGLQFLFEYFSETQRNKGNFPGRFSGRQFSNSRSEMNVSTLELGDSALYLCASSTQGLTEAFFGQGTRLTVV.